One and the same sample provided the 29 T cell receptor beta chains below, sequenced in a study of blood T cells in healthy people across ages. Alongside a J-beta primer mix, a sample-barcoded 5' primer served in a second PCR lasting roughly 6 to 11 cycles. TCRdb passed the 5' RACE reads through MiXCR, listing each CDR3 protein once. The sample contains approximately 690,000 distinct CDR3 sequences, roughly 53% of which appear only once. The sample comprised blood. Receptor source: a man aged 55 to 70 in good health.

The chain joins TRBV24-1 to TRBJ2-3, with TRBD1 as a possible D gene (6 bases). The CDR3 totals 16 residues. The V end was cut by 3 bases, the J end by 0 bases, with 12 bases between. The germline CDR1 and CDR2 sequences are KGHDR and SFDVKD. CDR3 in DNA: TGTGCCACCAGTGATGAAGGGGGATCTAGCACAGATACGCAGTATTTT. It is translated as CATSDEGGSSTDTQYF.

The CDR3 coding sequence is TGCGCCAGCAGCTTCACTGGAGGGGATGGCTACACCTTC. This encodes CASSFTGGDGYTF. The chain has TRBV5-1 and TRBJ1-2, with a weak D call TRBD1 (5 bases). The CDR3 consists of 13 residues. V was cut by 2 bases and J by 6 bases, with 11 bases left in between. Germline-derived CDR1 and CDR2 are SGHRS and YFSETQ.

This chain links TRBV28 with TRBJ2-4; tentatively, D is TRBD2 (5 bases). The CDR3 consists of 13 residues. V was clipped by 7 bases and J by 6 bases, with 13 bases between them. CDR1 and CDR2 from the germline V gene are MDHEN and SYDVKM. The CDR3 is CASKSPGLNIQYF. DNA for the CDR3: TGTGCCAGCAAATCTCCGGGGTTAAACATTCAGTACTTC.

The chain joins TRBV4-2 to TRBJ2-1; 8 nucleotides align to TRBD2. J was trimmed by 9 bases and V by 3 bases; bases with no gene match: 16. The CDR3 runs to 17 residues. Germline CDR1 reads LGHNA; CDR2 reads YNFKEQ. The CDR3 DNA reads as TGTGCCAGCAGCCAGACGTCTGCGGGGGGCCTCTTTCGTGAGCAGTTCTTC. It encodes CASSQTSAGGLFREQFF.

V is TRBV18 and J is TRBJ2-1, with D possibly TRBD2 on 6 matching bases. CDR3 length: 15 amino acids. V was trimmed by 1 base and J by 5 bases, leaving 12 bases between them. In germline, CDR1 is KGHSH, CDR2 LQKENI. CDR3 in amino acids: CASSPQGTYDNEQFF. CDR3 nucleotide sequence: TGTGCCAGCTCACCACAGGGGACTTACGACAATGAGCAGTTCTTC.

V and J are TRBV2 and TRBJ2-5, with 9 bases fitting TRBD1. The DNA end favors TRBJ2-7, so the J call may be wrong. Germline values: CDR1 SNHLY, CDR2 FYNNEI. This CDR3 region has 16 residues. The CDR3 DNA reads as TGTGCCAGCAGTGAAGCGCTTAGGACAGGGGTCTTCGAGCAGTACTTC. Protein sequence: CASSEALRTGVFEQYF.

The chain recombines TRBV11-3 with TRBJ2-3, with 7 bases fitting TRBD2. There are 14 residues in the CDR3. Germline V gene lookup returns CDR1 SGHNT and CDR2 YENEEA. The V and J ends lost 5 bases and 2 bases, in that order; junction bases with no gene match: 4. CDR3 sequence: CASSRGELTDTQYF. Written as DNA, the CDR3 is TGTGCCAGCAGCCGGGGGGAACTCACAGATACGCAGTATTTT.

This chain uses TRBV20-1 with TRBJ1-4; the D gene is possibly TRBD1 (6 bases). Germline loops: CDR1 DFQATT, CDR2 SNEGSKA (reference sequence). This CDR3 is built from 14 residues. V was clipped by 3 bases and J by 7 bases, with 15 bases between them. The CDR3 sequence: CSASNRDGGEKLFF. In nucleotides, the CDR3 is TGCAGTGCTAGTAACAGGGACGGAGGTGAAAAACTGTTTTTT.

The rearrangement joins TRBV6-1 to TRBJ2-3; D is uncertain. This CDR3 is built from 12 residues. Germline-derived CDR1 and CDR2 are MNHNS and SASEGT. V was trimmed by 6 bases and J by 6 bases, leaving 10 bases between them. CDR3 coding DNA: TGTGCCAGCAGGGCTGATTTGGATACGCAGTATTTT. It is translated as CASRADLDTQYF.

The rearrangement uses TRBV9 and TRBJ2-7; no reliable D call. In germline, CDR1 is SGDLS, CDR2 YYNGEE. Trimming shortened V by 0 bases and J by 2 bases, and 6 bases separated the two germline ends. The CDR3 spans 13 residues. The CDR3 DNA sequence: TGTGCCAGCAGCGTAGAGGCAACCTACGAGCAGTACTTC. This translates into CASSVEATYEQYF. The full variable domain, in which reference TRBV9 and TRBJ2-7 provide the parts outside the CDR3, is DSGVTQTPKHLITATGQRVTLRCSPRSGDLSVYWYQQSLDQGLQFLIQYYNGEERAKGNILERFSAQQFPDLHSELNLSSLELGDSALYFCASSVEATYEQYFGPGTRLTVT.

The chain couples TRBV7-9 to TRBJ2-3; 7 bases fit TRBD2. The ends lost 4 bases at V and 6 bases at J; junction bases unmatched: 10. CDR1 SEHNR and CDR2 FQNEAQ come from the germline V gene (reference sequence). CDR3 length: 15 residues. CDR3 amino acids: CASSSRGRAEDTQYF. The CDR3 nucleotides are TGTGCCAGCAGCTCCCGGGGGAGGGCCGAGGATACGCAGTATTTT.

This clonotype was counted only a few times. Here the CDR3 reads CASRDPVRDEQFF. CDR3 nucleotides: TGTGCCAGCAGGGACCCGGTAAGGGATGAGCAGTTCTTC. The chain employs TRBV2 and TRBJ2-1; no firm D call. Trimming took 6 bases from V and 8 from J, leaving 14 bases between them. CDR3 length: 13 amino acids. Germline CDR1 and CDR2: SNHLY and FYNNEI.

J is TRBJ2-5 and V is TRBV21-1; no DNA check was done on the table's D call, TRBD1. TRBV21-1 counts as a pseudogene. The CDR3 extends over 15 amino acids. This CDR3 reads CASSPGGPPWETQYF. In nucleotides, the CDR3 is TGTGCCAGCAGCCCAGGGGGACCCCCATGGGAGACCCAGTACTTC.

V usage is TRBV28 and J usage is TRBJ1-6; tentative D call: TRBD1 (5 bases). The V end lost 7 bases, the J end lost 5 bases, and 9 bases lay between the germline ends. This CDR3 has 13 amino acids. Germline V gene data show CDR1 as MDHEN and CDR2 as SYDVKM. The CDR3 protein is CASISGNNSPLHF. The CDR3 nucleotides read TGTGCCAGCATCTCAGGGAATAATTCACCCCTCCACTTT.

The chain recombines TRBV20-1 with TRBJ2-3; possibly TRBD2 for D (5 bases). The CDR3 runs 14 residues. Trimming pared 1 base from V and 2 bases from J, leaving 10 bases between. CDR1 is DFQATT, CDR2 SNEGSKA, per germline (reference sequence). The CDR3 DNA is TGCAGTGCTAGAGGAGGGAGCCTCACAGATACGCAGTATTTT. Amino acid sequence: CSARGGSLTDTQYF.

This clonotype came up a few times. The chain uses TRBV18 and TRBJ2-5; possible D gene TRBD1, 5 bases. The V end was cut by 4 bases, the J end by 1 base, with 10 bases between. Germline V gene data show CDR1 as KGHSH and CDR2 as LQKENI. This CDR3 region has 14 residues. The CDR3 DNA follows: TGTGCCAGCTCACTAAGGGGAACCCAAGAGACCCAGTACTTC. It specifies CASSLRGTQETQYF.

V is TRBV7-6 and J is TRBJ2-5; D assignment may be TRBD1 or TRBD2 (5 bases each). The CDR3 runs to 14 residues. Germline values: CDR1 SGHVS, CDR2 FNYEAQ. V gave up 11 bases and J gave up 2 bases, with 18 bases separating them. The CDR3 DNA reads as TGTGCCTGGGGGTGGGGGATGGAACAAGAGACCCAGTACTTC. The encoded protein is CAWGWGMEQETQYF.

This chain joins TRBV6-5 and TRBJ2-4; 9 bases are shared with TRBD1. From germline, CDR1 is MNHEY and CDR2 SVGAGI. The CDR3 is 15 amino acids. The junction had 8 bases not matched to a gene; V was cut back by 6 bases and J by 5 bases. The CDR3 here is CASSTGRTGENIQYF. In DNA form, the CDR3 reads TGTGCCAGCAGCACGGGCAGGACAGGGGAAAACATTCAGTACTTC.

This chain uses TRBV5-1 with TRBJ1-4, with 7 bases that match TRBD1. Germline V lookup: CDR1 SGHRS, CDR2 YFSETQ. V was clipped by 4 bases and J by 4 bases; unmatched bases: 7. The CDR3 loop spans 15 amino acids. The CDR3 loop reads CASSNGTAHNEKLFF. The CDR3 bases are TGCGCCAGCAGCAACGGGACAGCGCATAATGAAAAACTGTTTTTT.

The chain links TRBV7-2 to TRBJ2-7; perhaps TRBD2 as D (5 bases). The CDR3 consists of 14 residues. Germline lookup yields CDR1 SGHTA and CDR2 FQGNSA. Trimming took 5 bases from V and 0 from J, leaving 11 bases between them. The CDR3 loop is CASSVGESSYEQYF. The CDR3 DNA sequence: TGTGCCAGCAGCGTTGGGGAGAGCTCCTACGAGCAGTACTTC.

The gene calls are TRBV6-5 and TRBJ2-7; TRBD2 matches at 10 bases. There are 19 residues in the CDR3. The V gene end was trimmed by 2 bases and the J gene end by 0 bases; junction bases not matched to a gene: 13. Germline-derived CDR1 and CDR2 are MNHEY and SVGAGI. CDR3 DNA sequence: TGTGCCAGCAGTTACGGGGTGGCTAGCGGGGGCCCCAGCTCCTACGAGCAGTACTTC. As protein: CASSYGVASGGPSSYEQYF.

This rearrangement joins TRBV7-8 to TRBJ2-3; no firm D call. The CDR3 is 16 residues long. Per the germline V gene, CDR1 is SGHVS and CDR2 is FQNEAQ. Trimming removed 5 bases at V and 4 bases at J, with 19 bases between. The DNA of the CDR3 is TGTGCCAGCAGCCAAGGGTTGGGTGGTGGGTCAGATACGCAGTATTTT. This sequence encodes CASSQGLGGGSDTQYF.

This clonotype was counted a single time. The V and J genes are TRBV10-3 and TRBJ2-1, with D perhaps matching TRBD1 or TRBD2 (7 bases each). Trimming cost V 10 bases and J 4 bases, with 20 bases left between them. Germline V gene data show CDR1 as ENHRY and CDR2 as SYGVKD. This CDR3 comprises 15 residues. CDR3 residues: CATGGGTDPYNEQFF. The CDR3 DNA is TGTGCCACAGGGGGGGGGACCGACCCTTACAATGAGCAGTTCTTC.

The chain uses TRBV5-1 and TRBJ1-6, with unresolved D. Germline V gene data show CDR1 as SGHRS and CDR2 as YFSETQ. This CDR3 has 14 amino acids. Trimming stripped 0 bases from V and 5 bases from J, with 6 bases between. CDR3 bases: TGCGCCAGCAGCTTGGCCCTCGATAATTCACCCCTCCACTTT. This encodes CASSLALDNSPLHF.

The CDR3 nucleotides are TGCAGCTTACGGGGAAGGGGGTCCAATGAGCAGTTCTTC. Residues: CSLRGRGSNEQFF. The V call is TRBV29-1, the J call TRBJ2-1; the D gene is possibly TRBD1 (6 bases). The CDR3 consists of 13 residues. The germline V gene has CDR1 SQVTM and CDR2 ANQGSEA. V gave up 8 bases and J gave up 6 bases, with 17 bases separating them.

The chain links TRBV20-1 to TRBJ2-7, with D tentatively TRBD2 (6 bases). Germline lookup yields CDR1 DFQATT and CDR2 SNEGSKA (reference sequence). V was clipped by 3 bases and J by 4 bases, with 16 bases between them. This CDR3 is built from 14 residues. The CDR3 bases are TGCAGTGCTAGGGGCGGGACGGCCTTATACGAGCAGTACTTC. It specifies CSARGGTALYEQYF.

The rearrangement uses TRBV21-1 and TRBJ2-7; the table's D call of TRBD1 was not tested on the DNA. TRBV21-1 is marked as a pseudogene. This CDR3 is built from 20 residues. CDR3 in amino acids: CASSKGRQGALLVSSYEQYF. The CDR3 DNA reads TGTGCCAGCAGCAAAGGGAGACAGGGGGCTTTGCTAGTGAGCTCCTACGAGCAGTACTTC.

The V call is TRBV21-1, the J call TRBJ2-5; the table's D call of TRBD2 was not tested on the DNA. TRBJ2-7 explains the end of the DNA better; the J call may be wrong. TRBV21-1 is labeled a pseudogene. The CDR3 runs 17 residues. CDR3 amino acids: CASSKVRIPPPSYEQYF. In DNA, the CDR3 is TGTGCCAGCAGCAAAGTGCGGATCCCTCCACCTTCCTACGAGCAGTACTTC.

This clonotype appeared a single time. This chain joins TRBV19 and TRBJ2-1, with TRBD2 as a possible D gene (6 bases). The V end lost 4 bases, the J end lost 2 bases, and 12 bases lay between the germline ends. The CDR3 spans 15 residues. CDR1 is LNHDA, CDR2 SQIVND, per germline (reference sequence). CDR3 region: CASSKSLAPYNEQFF. CDR3 DNA: TGTGCCAGTAGTAAAAGCCTAGCGCCCTACAATGAGCAGTTCTTC.